The clone carrying this T cell receptor beta chain was detected only a few times. Its cognate antigen is unknown. MiXCR, applied by TCRdb to the 5' RACE reads, yields one record per CDR3 protein. The sample includes around 280,000 distinct CDR3 sequences, 20% of them seen just once. The data derive from a study of CD8 T cells in ankylosing spondylitis. Study outcomes and limitations: It was reported that disease-linked clones were significantly enriched in matched ankylosing spondylitis synovial fluid.

The CDR3 loop spans 14 amino acids. Trimming took 4 bases from V and 0 from J, leaving 10 bases between them. Germline V CDR1 and CDR2: SGHRS, YFSETQ. The receptor was isolated from a male donor with ankylosing spondylitis or in good health (not recorded which). The J gene is TRBJ2-5, the V gene TRBV5-1; perhaps TRBD1 as D (6 bases). Source material: blood, either unsorted or a sorted T cell fraction (not recorded which). CDR3 nucleotides: TGCGCCAGCAGCCAAGGACAGTACCAAGAGACCCAGTACTTC. It encodes CASSQGQYQETQYF.